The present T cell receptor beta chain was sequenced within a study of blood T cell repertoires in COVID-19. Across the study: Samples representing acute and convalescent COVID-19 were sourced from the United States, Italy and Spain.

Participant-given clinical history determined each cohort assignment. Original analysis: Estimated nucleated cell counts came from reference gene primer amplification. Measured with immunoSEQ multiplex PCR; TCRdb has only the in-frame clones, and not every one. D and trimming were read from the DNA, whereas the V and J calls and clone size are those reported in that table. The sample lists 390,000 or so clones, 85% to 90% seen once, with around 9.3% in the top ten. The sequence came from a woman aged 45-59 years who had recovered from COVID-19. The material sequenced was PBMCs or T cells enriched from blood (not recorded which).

In DNA form, the CDR3 reads TGTGCCAGCTCCCCGACTACTAGCGGGGGCACCGGGGAGCTGTTTTTT. Amino acids: CASSPTTSGGTGELFF. This rearrangement joins TRBV18 to TRBJ2-2; 11 nucleotides match TRBD2. After removal of 6 bases from V and 4 bases from J, the junction contained 7 bases not matched to a gene. This CDR3 is 16 amino acids long. Germline values: CDR1 KGHSH, CDR2 LQKENI.